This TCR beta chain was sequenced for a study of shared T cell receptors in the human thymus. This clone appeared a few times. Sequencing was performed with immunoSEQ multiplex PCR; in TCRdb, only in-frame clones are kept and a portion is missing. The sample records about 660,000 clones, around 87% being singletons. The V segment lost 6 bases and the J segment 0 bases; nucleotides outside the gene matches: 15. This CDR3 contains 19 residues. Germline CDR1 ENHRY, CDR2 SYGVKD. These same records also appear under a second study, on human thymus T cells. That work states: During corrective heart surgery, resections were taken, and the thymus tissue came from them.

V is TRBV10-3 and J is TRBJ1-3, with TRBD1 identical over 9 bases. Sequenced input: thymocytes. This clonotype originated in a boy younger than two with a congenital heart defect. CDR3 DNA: TGTGCCATCAGCGGCCCCGGGACAGGGAGACCCCACTCTGGAAACACCATATATTTT. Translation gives CAISGPGTGRPHSGNTIYF.